The text below deals with one T cell receptor (beta chain). The data were obtained in a study of blood T cell repertoires in COVID-19. Study-level background: The United States, Italy and Spain provided the acute and convalescent COVID-19 samples. PBMCs, B-cell-depleted T cells, or T cells provided the cDNA or gDNA that made up the material.

CDR1 and CDR2 (germline): SGHAT, FQNNGV. The V gene lost 5 bases and the J gene lost 1 base, with 17 bases spanning the gap. The CDR3 runs to 16 residues. In the original workflow: For nucleated cells, counts were estimated from reference gene primer amplification. The method was immunoSEQ multiplex PCR; TCRdb's version includes in-frame clones alone and lacks a portion of them. That table supplies the V and J calls and clone size; D and trimming were determined from the DNA. In the table there are about 310,000 clones, about 87% of which are singletons. The V call is TRBV11-2, the J call TRBJ2-5; no firm D call. Sequenced sample: peripheral blood. The receptor's source is a man in his 70s with acute or convalescent COVID-19. The DNA for the CDR3 is TGTGCCAGCAGCCCTCGAAGTCTAGGTCCCCAAGAGACCCAGTACTTC. This gives the protein CASSPRSLGPQETQYF.